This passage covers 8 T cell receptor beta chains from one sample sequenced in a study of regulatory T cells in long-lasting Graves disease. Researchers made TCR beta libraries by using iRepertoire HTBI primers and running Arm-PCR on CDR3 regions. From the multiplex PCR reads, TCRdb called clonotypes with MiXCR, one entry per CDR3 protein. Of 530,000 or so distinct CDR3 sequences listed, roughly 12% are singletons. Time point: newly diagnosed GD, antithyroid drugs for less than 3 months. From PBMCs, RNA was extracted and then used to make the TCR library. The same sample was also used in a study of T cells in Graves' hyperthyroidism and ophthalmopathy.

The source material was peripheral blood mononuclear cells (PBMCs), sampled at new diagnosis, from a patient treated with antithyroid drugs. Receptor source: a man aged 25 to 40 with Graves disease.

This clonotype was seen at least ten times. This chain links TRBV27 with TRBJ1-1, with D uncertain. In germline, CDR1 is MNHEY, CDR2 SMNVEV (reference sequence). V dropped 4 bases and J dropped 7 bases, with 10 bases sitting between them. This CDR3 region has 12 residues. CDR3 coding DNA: TGTGCCAGCAGTTCCGGAGGGCGTGAAGCTTTCTTT. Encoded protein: CASSSGGREAFF.

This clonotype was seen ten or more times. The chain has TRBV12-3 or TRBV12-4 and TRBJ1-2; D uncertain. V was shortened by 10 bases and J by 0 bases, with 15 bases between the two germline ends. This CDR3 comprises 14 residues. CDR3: CATLIGSANYGYTF. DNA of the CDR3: TGTGCCACTCTTATAGGGTCAGCTAACTATGGCTACACCTTC.

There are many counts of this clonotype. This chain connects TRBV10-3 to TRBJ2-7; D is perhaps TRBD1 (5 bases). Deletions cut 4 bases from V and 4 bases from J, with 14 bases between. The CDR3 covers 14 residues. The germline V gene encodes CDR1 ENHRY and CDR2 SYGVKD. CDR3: CAISALGADYEQYF. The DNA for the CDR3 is TGTGCCATCAGTGCCTTAGGGGCTGATTACGAGCAGTACTTC.

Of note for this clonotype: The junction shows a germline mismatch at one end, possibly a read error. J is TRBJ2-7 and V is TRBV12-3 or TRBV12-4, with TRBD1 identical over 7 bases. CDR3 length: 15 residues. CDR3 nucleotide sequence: TGTGCCAGCAGTTTAGCGTACAGGGGATCCTGCGAGCAGTACTTC. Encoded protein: CASSLAYRGSCEQYF.

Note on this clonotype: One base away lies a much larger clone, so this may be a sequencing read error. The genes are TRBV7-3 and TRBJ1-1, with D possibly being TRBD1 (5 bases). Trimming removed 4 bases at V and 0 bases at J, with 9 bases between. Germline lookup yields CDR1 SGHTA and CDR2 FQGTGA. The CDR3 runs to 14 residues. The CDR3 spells CASSWGGMNTEAFF. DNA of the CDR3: TGTGCCAGCAGCTGGGGGGGGATGAACACTGAAGCTTTCTTT.

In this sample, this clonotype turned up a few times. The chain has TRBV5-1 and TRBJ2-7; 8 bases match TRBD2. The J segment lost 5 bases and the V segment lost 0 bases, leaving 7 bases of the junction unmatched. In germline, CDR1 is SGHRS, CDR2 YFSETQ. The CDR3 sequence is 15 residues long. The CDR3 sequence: CASSLVREGKDEQYF. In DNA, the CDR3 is TGCGCCAGCAGCTTGGTTCGGGAGGGAAAGGACGAGCAGTACTTC.

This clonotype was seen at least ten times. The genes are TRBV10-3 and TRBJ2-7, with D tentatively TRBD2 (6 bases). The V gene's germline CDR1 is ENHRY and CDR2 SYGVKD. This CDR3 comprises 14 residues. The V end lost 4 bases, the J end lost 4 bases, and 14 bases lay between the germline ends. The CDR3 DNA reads TGTGCCATCAGTGTTGGGGCAAGCGGGTACGAGCAGTACTTC. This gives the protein CAISVGASGYEQYF.

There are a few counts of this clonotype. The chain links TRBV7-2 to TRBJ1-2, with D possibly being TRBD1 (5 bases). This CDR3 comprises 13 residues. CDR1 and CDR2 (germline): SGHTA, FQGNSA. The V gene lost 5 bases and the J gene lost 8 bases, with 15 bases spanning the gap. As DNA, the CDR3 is TGTGCCAGCAGCACTGGTGGGGACGGAGGCTACACCTTC. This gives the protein CASSTGGDGGYTF.